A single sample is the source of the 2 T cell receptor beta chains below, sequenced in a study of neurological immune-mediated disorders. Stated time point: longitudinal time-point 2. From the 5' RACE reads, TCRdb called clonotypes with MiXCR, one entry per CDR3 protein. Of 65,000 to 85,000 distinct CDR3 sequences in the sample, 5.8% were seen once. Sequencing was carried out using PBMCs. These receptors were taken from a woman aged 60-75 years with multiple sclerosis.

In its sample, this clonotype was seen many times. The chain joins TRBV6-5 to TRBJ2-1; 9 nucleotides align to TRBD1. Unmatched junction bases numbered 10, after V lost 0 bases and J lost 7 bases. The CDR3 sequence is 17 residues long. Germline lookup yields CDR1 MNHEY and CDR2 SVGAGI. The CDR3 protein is CASSYSAGTGSFNEQFF. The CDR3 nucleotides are TGTGCCAGCAGTTACTCGGCCGGGACAGGGTCATTTAATGAGCAGTTCTTC.

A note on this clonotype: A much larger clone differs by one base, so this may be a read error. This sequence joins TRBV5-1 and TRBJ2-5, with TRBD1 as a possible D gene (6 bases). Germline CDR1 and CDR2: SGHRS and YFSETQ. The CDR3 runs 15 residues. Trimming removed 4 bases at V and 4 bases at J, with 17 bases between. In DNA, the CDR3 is TGCGCCAGCAGCATACGGACAGTGAATTCAGAGACCCAGTACTTC. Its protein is CASSIRTVNSETQYF.